These 19 T cell receptor beta chains came from one sample sequenced in a study of blood T cell repertoires in COVID-19. Generated by immunoSEQ multiplex PCR, the TCRdb table keeps only in-frame clones and is missing some. The repertoire holds roughly 54,000 clones, approximately 80% seen once, with under 3% in the top ten. The sequenced material came from peripheral blood. All receptors come from a man in his forties or fifties with acute or convalescent COVID-19.

The chain's CDR3 is CARGTSGGDYEQYF. In DNA form, the CDR3 reads TGTGCCAGGGGAACTAGCGGGGGGGATTACGAGCAGTACTTC. The rearrangement uses TRBV2 and TRBJ2-7; 13 bases are shared with TRBD2. With V trimmed by 9 bases and J by 4 bases, 6 bases remained unmatched. The V gene's germline CDR1 is SNHLY and CDR2 FYNNEI. The CDR3 is 14 residues long.

The chain recombines TRBV7-9 with TRBJ2-3; 9 nucleotides match TRBD2. Germline V CDR1 and CDR2: SEHNR, FQNEAQ (reference sequence). Trimming at V came to 4 bases and at J to 4 bases, leaving 6 bases not matched to a gene. This CDR3 contains 15 residues. The CDR3 reads CASSSGSGSADTQYF. The CDR3 region has the DNA TGTGCCAGCAGCTCCGGTAGCGGGAGCGCAGATACGCAGTATTTT.

The V gene is TRBV2, the J gene TRBJ2-3; 13 bases are a match to TRBD2. The CDR3 contains 18 residues. Trimming took 5 bases from V and 3 from J; bases not matched to a gene: 11. CDR1 and CDR2 (germline): SNHLY, FYNNEI. The CDR3 DNA is TGTGCCAGCAGTATTAACCCGGGACTAGCGGGAACGACAGATACGCAGTATTTT. It translates to CASSINPGLAGTTDTQYF.

The chain is built from TRBV7-6 and TRBJ2-5, with D maybe TRBD1 (6 bases). V was trimmed by 2 bases and J by 5 bases, leaving 21 bases between them. Germline V CDR1 and CDR2: SGHVS, FNYEAQ. CDR3 size: 17 residues. The CDR3 is CASSLNLQGPIQETQYF. The DNA for the CDR3 is TGTGCCAGCAGCTTAAATCTTCAGGGGCCCATCCAGGAGACCCAGTACTTC.

The genes are TRBV5-6 and TRBJ1-2; 8 bases fit TRBD1. V shed 4 bases and J 4 bases; nucleotides not matched to a gene: 12. In germline, CDR1 is SGHDT, CDR2 YYEEEE. This CDR3 contains 16 residues. The CDR3 DNA is TGTGCCAGCAGCAAAGGACAGGGCGCGGTTAGCTATGGCTACACCTTC. Its protein product is CASSKGQGAVSYGYTF.

The CDR3 loop reads CASSWTGLVYGYTF. CDR3 nucleotides: TGTGCCAGCAGCTGGACAGGGCTAGTCTATGGCTACACCTTC. The chain has TRBV5-6 and TRBJ1-2; 8 nucleotides line up with TRBD1. The CDR3 is 14 amino acids. Germline loops: CDR1 SGHDT, CDR2 YYEEEE. With 3 bases clipped from V and 4 bases from J, the junction kept 5 bases outside the gene matches.

The rearrangement uses TRBV27 and TRBJ1-4; no firm D call. The CDR3 runs to 16 residues. CDR1 and CDR2 (germline): MNHEY, SMNVEV (reference sequence). Deletions cut 2 bases from V and 8 bases from J, with 18 bases between. Here the CDR3 reads CASSLSANNRGEKLFF. CDR3 DNA: TGTGCCAGCAGTTTAAGCGCCAACAACCGCGGAGAAAAACTGTTTTTT.

The chain is built from TRBV28 and TRBJ2-5; 13 positions match TRBD2. V gave up 7 bases and J gave up 5 bases; unmatched junction bases: 7. CDR3 length: 15 amino acids. Germline V gene lookup returns CDR1 MDHEN and CDR2 SYDVKM. The chain's CDR3 is CASTLGLAGVETQYF. The CDR3 DNA sequence: TGTGCCAGCACCCTCGGACTAGCGGGAGTGGAGACCCAGTACTTC. Full variable domain (missing parts from reference TRBV28 and TRBJ2-5): DVKVTQSSRYLVKRTGEKVFLECVQDMDHENMFWYRQDPGLGLRLIYFSYDVKMKEKGDIPEGYSVSREKKERFSLILESASTNQTSMYLCASTLGLAGVETQYFGPGTRLLVL.

DNA for the CDR3: TGTGCCAGCAGCCACAGACTAGCGGGAGTTGAGACCCAGTACTTC. Translation: CASSHRLAGVETQYF. The chain joins TRBV5-6 to TRBJ2-5; TRBD2 matches 12 bases. The germline V gene has CDR1 SGHDT and CDR2 YYEEEE. The V gene end was trimmed by 4 bases and the J gene end by 5 bases; junction bases not matched to a gene: 6. This CDR3 region has 15 residues.

This chain links TRBV4-2 with TRBJ2-1, with D possibly TRBD2 on 5 matching bases. V lost 1 base, J lost 1 base, and 8 bases lay in between. The CDR3 has 15 amino acids. Germline V gene lookup returns CDR1 LGHNA and CDR2 YNFKEQ. For the CDR3, the DNA is TGTGCCAGCAGCCAAGTTGGAGGTTCCTACAATGAGCAGTTCTTC. It is translated as CASSQVGGSYNEQFF.

This chain joins TRBV19 and TRBJ1-5, with D perhaps TRBD1 (6 bases). The V gene's germline CDR1 is LNHDA and CDR2 SQIVND (reference sequence). Trimming took 4 bases from V and 0 from J, leaving 13 bases between them. There are 16 residues in the CDR3. The CDR3 is CASSRLDSYSNQPQHF. The CDR3 nucleotides read TGTGCCAGTAGTAGGCTGGACAGTTATAGCAATCAGCCCCAGCATTTT.

J is TRBJ2-1 and V is TRBV18; D possibly corresponds to TRBD2 (6 bases). CDR1 and CDR2 (germline): KGHSH, LQKENI. CDR3 length equals 15 residues. With 0 bases removed from V and 9 bases from J, the gap between germline ends came to 15 bases. CDR3 residues: CASSPPNVGRGEQFF. The CDR3, as DNA: TGTGCCAGCTCACCACCTAACGTCGGGAGAGGTGAGCAGTTCTTC.

In DNA form, the CDR3 reads TGTGCCAGCACCGAAGAGACCCAGTACTTC. Protein: CASTEETQYF. The chain recombines TRBV6-5 with TRBJ2-5; the D is unclear. The length of the CDR3 is 10 residues. Germline CDR1 and CDR2: MNHEY and SVGAGI. V shed 7 bases and J shed 3 bases, with 3 bases lying between them.

CDR3 sequence (DNA): TGTGCCAGCTCACCCGTAGGGGGGGGATCCACAGATACGCAGTATTTT. This translates into CASSPVGGGSTDTQYF. This rearrangement joins TRBV18 to TRBJ2-3, with D possibly matching TRBD2 (7 bases). V was cut by 3 bases and J by 2 bases, with 15 bases left in between. Germline V gene data show CDR1 as KGHSH and CDR2 as LQKENI. The length of the CDR3 is 16 residues. The full variable domain, with the rest looked up from reference TRBV18 and TRBJ2-3, is NAGVMQNPRHLVRRRGQEARLRCSPMKGHSHVYWYRQLPEEGLKFMVYLQKENIIDESGMPKERFSAEFPKEGPSILRIQQVVRGDSAAYFCASSPVGGGSTDTQYFGPGTRLTVL.

V is TRBV6-5 and J is TRBJ1-2; D possibly corresponds to TRBD1 (5 bases). V lost 6 bases to trimming and J lost 2 bases, with 10 bases between them. There are 13 residues in the CDR3. The germline V gene encodes CDR1 MNHEY and CDR2 SVGAGI. CDR3 nucleotides: TGTGCCAGCAGGGATGCAGGGAACTATGGCTACACCTTC. Protein product: CASRDAGNYGYTF.

The chain has TRBV29-1 and TRBJ1-2, with unresolved D. The CDR3 runs to 12 residues. Per germline, CDR1 SQVTM and CDR2 ANQGSEA. V shed 6 bases and J shed 0 bases, with 8 bases lying between them. CDR3 residues: CSVVRSNYGYTF. The CDR3 DNA sequence: TGCAGCGTGGTCCGGTCTAACTATGGCTACACCTTC.

The CDR3 DNA sequence: TGCGCCAGCAGCTTGGAATGGCAGATTAATTCACCCCTCCACTTT. Translation: CASSLEWQINSPLHF. The chain is built from TRBV5-1 and TRBJ1-6, with D hard to call. Germline loops: CDR1 SGHRS, CDR2 YFSETQ. The V end lost 0 bases, the J end lost 6 bases, and 10 bases lay between the germline ends. The CDR3 covers 15 residues.

The chain combines TRBV2 with TRBJ1-2; 8 bases map to TRBD1. Germline V gene sequence: CDR1 SNHLY, CDR2 FYNNEI. The CDR3 has 15 residues. J was trimmed by 4 bases and V by 6 bases; bases with no gene match: 10. This CDR3 is CASRESAGGSYGYTF. The CDR3 nucleotides are TGTGCCAGCAGGGAGAGCGCAGGGGGCTCCTATGGCTACACCTTC.

The chain has TRBV7-2 and TRBJ2-5; 7 nucleotides line up with TRBD2. The V segment lost 1 base and the J segment 1 base; nucleotides outside the gene matches: 3. Germline loops: CDR1 SGHTA, CDR2 FQGNSA. The CDR3 extends over 15 amino acids. CDR3 bases: TGTGCCAGCAGCTTAGGGGGGGGGAGCCAAGAGACCCAGTACTTC. It yields the protein CASSLGGGSQETQYF.